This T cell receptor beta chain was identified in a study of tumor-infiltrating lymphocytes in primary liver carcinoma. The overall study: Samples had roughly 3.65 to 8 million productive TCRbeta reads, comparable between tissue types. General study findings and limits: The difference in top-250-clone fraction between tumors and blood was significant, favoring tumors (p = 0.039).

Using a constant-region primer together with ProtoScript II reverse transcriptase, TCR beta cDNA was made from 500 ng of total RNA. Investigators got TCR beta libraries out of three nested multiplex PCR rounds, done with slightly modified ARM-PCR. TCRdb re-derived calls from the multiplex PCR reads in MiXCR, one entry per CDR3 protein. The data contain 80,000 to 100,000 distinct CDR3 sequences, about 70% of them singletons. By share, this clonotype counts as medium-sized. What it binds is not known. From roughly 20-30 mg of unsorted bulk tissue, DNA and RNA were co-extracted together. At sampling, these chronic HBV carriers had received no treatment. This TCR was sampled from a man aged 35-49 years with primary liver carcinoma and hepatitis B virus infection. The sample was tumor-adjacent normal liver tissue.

CDR3 in DNA: TGTGCCAGCAGCTTAGGTCCTAGCGGGGAGCTGTTTTTT. Protein: CASSLGPSGELFF. The V and J genes are TRBV11-2 and TRBJ2-2; unclear D gene. From germline, CDR1 is SGHAT and CDR2 FQNNGV. CDR3 length: 13 amino acids. V gave up 1 base and J gave up 7 bases, with 7 bases separating them.